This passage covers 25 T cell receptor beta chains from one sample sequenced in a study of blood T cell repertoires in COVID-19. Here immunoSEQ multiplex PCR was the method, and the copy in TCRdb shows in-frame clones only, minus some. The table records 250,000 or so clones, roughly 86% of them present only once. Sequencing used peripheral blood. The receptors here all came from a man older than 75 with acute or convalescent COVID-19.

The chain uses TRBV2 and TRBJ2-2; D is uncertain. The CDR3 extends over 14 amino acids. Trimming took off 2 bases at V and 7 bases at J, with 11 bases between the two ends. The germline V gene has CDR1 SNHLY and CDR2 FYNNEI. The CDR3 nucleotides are TGTGCCAGCAGTGAATATACCCCAGGCGGGGAGCTGTTTTTT. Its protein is CASSEYTPGGELFF.

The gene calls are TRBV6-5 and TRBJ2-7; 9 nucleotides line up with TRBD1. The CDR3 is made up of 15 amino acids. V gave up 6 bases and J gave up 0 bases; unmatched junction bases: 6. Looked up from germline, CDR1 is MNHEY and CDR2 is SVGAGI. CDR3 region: CASSSGTGSSYEQYF. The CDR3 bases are TGTGCCAGCAGCTCCGGGACAGGGTCCTCCTACGAGCAGTACTTC.

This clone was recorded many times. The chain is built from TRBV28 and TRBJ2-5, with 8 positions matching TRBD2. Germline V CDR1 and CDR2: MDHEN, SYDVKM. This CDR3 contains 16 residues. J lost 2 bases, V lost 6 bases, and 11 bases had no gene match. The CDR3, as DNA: TGTGCCAGCAGCTTAGGGCGGGGGGCGAAGCAAGAGACCCAGTACTTC. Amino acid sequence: CASSLGRGAKQETQYF.

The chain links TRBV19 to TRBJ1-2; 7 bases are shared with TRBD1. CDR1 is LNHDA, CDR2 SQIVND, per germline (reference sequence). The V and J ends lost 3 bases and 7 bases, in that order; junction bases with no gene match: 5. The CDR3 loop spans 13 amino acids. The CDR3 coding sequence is TGTGCCAGTAGTATCCCTGACAGGGCTGGCTACACCTTC. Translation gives CASSIPDRAGYTF.

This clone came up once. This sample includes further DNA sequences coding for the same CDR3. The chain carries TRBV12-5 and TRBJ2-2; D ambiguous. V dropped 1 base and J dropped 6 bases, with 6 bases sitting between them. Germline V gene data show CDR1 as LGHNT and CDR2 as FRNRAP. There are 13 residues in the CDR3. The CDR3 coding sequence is TGTGCTAGTGGTTTGGGTCTAGCCGGGGAGCTGTTTTTT. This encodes CASGLGLAGELFF. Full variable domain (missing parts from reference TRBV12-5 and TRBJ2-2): DARVTQTPRHKVTEMGQEVTMRCQPILGHNTVFWYRQTMMQGLELLAYFRNRAPLDDSGMPKDRFSAEMPDATLATLKIQPSEPRDSAVYFCASGLGLAGELFFGEGSRLTVL.

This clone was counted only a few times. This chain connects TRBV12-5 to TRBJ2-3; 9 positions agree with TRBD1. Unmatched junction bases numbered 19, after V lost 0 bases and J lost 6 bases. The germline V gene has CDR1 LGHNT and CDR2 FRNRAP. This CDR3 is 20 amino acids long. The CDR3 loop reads CASGLVVGTGSLSAGDTQYF. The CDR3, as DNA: TGTGCTAGTGGTTTGGTAGTGGGGACAGGGTCCCTGTCGGCGGGCGATACGCAGTATTTT.

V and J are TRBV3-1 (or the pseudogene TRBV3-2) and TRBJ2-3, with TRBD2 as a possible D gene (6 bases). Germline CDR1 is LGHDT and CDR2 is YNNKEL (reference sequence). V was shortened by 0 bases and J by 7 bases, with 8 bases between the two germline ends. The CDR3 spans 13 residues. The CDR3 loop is CASSQEGTHTQYF. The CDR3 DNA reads TGTGCCAGCAGCCAAGAGGGGACTCATACGCAGTATTTT.

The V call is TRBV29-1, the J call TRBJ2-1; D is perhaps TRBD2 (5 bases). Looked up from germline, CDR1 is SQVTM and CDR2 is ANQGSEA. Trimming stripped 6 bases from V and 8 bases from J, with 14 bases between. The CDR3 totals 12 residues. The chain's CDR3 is CSVGGLAHEQFF. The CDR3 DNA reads TGCAGCGTCGGCGGGTTGGCACATGAGCAGTTCTTC.

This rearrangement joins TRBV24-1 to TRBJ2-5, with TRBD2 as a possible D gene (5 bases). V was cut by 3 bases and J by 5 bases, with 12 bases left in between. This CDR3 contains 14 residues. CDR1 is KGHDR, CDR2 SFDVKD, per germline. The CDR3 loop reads CATSDEGSDETQYF. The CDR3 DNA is TGTGCCACCAGTGATGAGGGTAGCGACGAGACCCAGTACTTC.

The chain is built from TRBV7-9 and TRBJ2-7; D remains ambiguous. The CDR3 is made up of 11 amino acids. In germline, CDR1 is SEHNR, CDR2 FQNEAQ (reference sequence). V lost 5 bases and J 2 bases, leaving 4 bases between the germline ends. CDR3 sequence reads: CASSHTYEQYF. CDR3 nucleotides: TGTGCCAGCAGCCACACCTACGAGCAGTACTTC.

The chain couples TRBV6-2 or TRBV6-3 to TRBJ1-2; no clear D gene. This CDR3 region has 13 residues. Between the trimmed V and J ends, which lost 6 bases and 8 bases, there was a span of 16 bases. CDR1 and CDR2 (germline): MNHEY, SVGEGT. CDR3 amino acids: CASSRSAAGGYTF. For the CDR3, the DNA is TGTGCCAGCAGCAGATCGGCCGCGGGGGGCTACACCTTC.

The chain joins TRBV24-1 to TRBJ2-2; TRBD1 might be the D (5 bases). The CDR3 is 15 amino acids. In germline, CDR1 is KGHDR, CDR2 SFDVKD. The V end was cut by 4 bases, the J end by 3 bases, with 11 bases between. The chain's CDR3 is CATSDAVGDTGELFF. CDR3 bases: TGTGCCACCAGTGACGCCGTAGGGGACACCGGGGAGCTGTTTTTT.

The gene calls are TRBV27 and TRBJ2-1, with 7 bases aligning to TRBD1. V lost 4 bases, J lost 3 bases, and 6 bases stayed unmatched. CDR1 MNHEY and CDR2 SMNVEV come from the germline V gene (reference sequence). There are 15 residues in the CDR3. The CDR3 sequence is CASSSSGTVYNEQFF. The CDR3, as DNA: TGTGCCAGCAGTTCCTCCGGGACAGTCTACAATGAGCAGTTCTTC.

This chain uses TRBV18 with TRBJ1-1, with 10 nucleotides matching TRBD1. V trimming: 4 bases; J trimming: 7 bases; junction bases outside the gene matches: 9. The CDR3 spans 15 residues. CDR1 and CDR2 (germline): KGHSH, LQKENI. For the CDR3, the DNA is TGTGCCAGCTCACGTTCAAGGACAGGGGGTGGTGAAGCTTTCTTT. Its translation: CASSRSRTGGGEAFF. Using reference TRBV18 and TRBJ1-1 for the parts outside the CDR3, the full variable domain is NAGVMQNPRHLVRRRGQEARLRCSPMKGHSHVYWYRQLPEEGLKFMVYLQKENIIDESGMPKERFSAEFPKEGPSILRIQQVVRGDSAAYFCASSRSRTGGGEAFFGQGTRLTVV.

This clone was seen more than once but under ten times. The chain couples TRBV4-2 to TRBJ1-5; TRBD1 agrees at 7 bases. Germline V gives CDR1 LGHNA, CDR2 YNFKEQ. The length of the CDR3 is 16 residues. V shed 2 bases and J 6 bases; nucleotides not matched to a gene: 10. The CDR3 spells CASSQRGTADIQPQHF. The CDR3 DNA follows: TGTGCCAGCAGCCAACGCGGGACAGCCGACATTCAGCCCCAGCATTTT.

DNA of the CDR3: TGCAGCGTTGCGCAGGCGAACCAGCCCCAGCATTTT. The encoded protein is CSVAQANQPQHF. The chain carries TRBV29-1 and TRBJ1-5; unclear D gene. The CDR3 is made up of 12 amino acids. Germline V gene data show CDR1 as SQVTM and CDR2 as ANQGSEA. Trimming left V 4 bases short and J 7 bases short, with 11 bases between.

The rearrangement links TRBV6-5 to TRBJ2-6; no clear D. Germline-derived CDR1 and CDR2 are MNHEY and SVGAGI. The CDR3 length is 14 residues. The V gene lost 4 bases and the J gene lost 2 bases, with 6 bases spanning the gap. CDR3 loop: CASSWSPGANVLTF. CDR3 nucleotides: TGTGCCAGCAGTTGGAGTCCTGGGGCCAACGTCCTGACTTTC.

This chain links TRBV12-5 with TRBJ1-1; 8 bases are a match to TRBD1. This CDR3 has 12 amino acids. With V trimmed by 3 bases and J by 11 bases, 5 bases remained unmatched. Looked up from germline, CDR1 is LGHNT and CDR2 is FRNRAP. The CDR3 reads CASGLDRGTAFF. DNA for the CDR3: TGTGCTAGTGGTTTAGACAGGGGTACGGCTTTCTTT.

The CDR3 reads CASSETQAGYNYGYTF. The DNA of the CDR3 is TGTGCCAGCAGTGAAACCCAGGCTGGTTATAACTATGGCTACACCTTC. This sequence joins TRBV6-1 and TRBJ1-2, with no clear D. Germline V gene sequence: CDR1 MNHNS, CDR2 SASEGT. The CDR3 length is 16 residues. The V and J ends lost 2 bases and 1 base respectively, with 14 bases between them.

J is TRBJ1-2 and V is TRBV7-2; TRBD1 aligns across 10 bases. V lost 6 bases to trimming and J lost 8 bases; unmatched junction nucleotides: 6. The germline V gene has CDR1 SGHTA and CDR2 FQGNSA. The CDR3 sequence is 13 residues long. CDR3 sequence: CASRGQGTGGYTF. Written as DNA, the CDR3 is TGTGCCAGCAGGGGACAGGGGACCGGAGGCTACACCTTC.

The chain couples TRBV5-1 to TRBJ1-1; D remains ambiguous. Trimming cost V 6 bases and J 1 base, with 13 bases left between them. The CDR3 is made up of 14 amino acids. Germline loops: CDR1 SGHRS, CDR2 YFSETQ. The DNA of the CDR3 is TGCGCCAGCACCTCCACGGCGGGGAACACTGAAGCTTTCTTT. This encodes CASTSTAGNTEAFF.

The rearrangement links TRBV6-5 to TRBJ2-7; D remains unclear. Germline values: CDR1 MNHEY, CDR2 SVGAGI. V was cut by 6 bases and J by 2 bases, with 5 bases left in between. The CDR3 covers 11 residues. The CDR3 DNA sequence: TGTGCCAGCAGCTCCGCCTACGAGCAGTACTTC. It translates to CASSSAYEQYF.

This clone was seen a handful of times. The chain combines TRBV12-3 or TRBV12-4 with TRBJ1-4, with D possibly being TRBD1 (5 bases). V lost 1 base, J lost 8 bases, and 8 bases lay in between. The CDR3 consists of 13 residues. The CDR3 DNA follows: TGTGCCAGCAGTTTAGGGCAGGGCGAAAAACTGTTTTTT. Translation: CASSLGQGEKLFF.

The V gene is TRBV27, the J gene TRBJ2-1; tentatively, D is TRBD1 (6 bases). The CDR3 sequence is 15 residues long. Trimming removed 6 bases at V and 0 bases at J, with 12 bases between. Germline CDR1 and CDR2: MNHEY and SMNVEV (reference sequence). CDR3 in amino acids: CASRGGLSSYNEQFF. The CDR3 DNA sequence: TGTGCCAGCAGAGGGGGTTTAAGCTCCTACAATGAGCAGTTCTTC.

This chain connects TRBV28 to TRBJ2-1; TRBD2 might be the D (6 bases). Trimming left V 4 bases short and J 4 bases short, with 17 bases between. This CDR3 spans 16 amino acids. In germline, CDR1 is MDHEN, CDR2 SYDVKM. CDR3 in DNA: TGTGCCAGCAGTTCCCCCGGGGGTTCAACTTACAATGAGCAGTTCTTC. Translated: CASSSPGGSTYNEQFF.